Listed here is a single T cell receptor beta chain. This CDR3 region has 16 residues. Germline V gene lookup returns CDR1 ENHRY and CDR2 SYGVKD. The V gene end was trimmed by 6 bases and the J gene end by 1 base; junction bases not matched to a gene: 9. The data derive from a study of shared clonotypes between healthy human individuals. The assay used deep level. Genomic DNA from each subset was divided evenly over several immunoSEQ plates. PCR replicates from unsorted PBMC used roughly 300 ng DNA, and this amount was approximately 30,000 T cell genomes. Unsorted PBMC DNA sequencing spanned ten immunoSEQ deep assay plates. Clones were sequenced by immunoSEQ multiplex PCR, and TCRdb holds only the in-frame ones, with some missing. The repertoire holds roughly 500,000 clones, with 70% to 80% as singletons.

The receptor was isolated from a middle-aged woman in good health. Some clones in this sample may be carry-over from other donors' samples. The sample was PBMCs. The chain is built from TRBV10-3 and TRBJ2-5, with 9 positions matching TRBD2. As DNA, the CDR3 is TGTGCCATCAGCGGGAGTAGCGGGAGTTCCCAAGAGACCCAGTACTTC. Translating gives CAISGSSGSSQETQYF.